This T cell receptor (beta chain) came from a study of T cells after yellow fever vaccination. TCRdb re-called the 5' RACE reads with MiXCR, one entry per CDR3 protein. Here the sample spans about 85,000 distinct CDR3 sequences, approximately 12% being singletons. Study-wide results and caveats: Faster peaking, at day 5 versus 15, marked a secondary response that was weaker.

V lost 7 bases to trimming and J lost 2 bases, with 22 bases between them. Germline values: CDR1 LNHDA, CDR2 SQIVND (reference sequence). The CDR3 runs 17 residues. The gene calls are TRBV19 and TRBJ2-3, with a weak D call TRBD1 (5 bases). The source was CD8+ T cells not binding an NS4B(214-222) dextramer, sorted from PBMCs, collected around 3 weeks after the first yellow fever vaccination. This receptor was taken from a man aged 18 to 29 who received the YFV17D yellow fever vaccine. CDR3 DNA sequence: TGTGCCAGTACCAAAAGCTGGACACCTTATGACACAGATACGCAGTATTTT. Its protein product is CASTKSWTPYDTDTQYF.